This T cell receptor (beta chain) was identified during a study of monozygotic twins with inflammatory bowel disease. The CDR3 is made up of 17 amino acids. TCRdb derives one entry per CDR3 protein from the 5' RACE reads, leaving out DNA. Recorded for this sample: about 330,000 distinct CDR3 sequences. Sample: blood. The source of this sequence is a human donor with ulcerative colitis or Crohn's disease, or a healthy co-twin of an affected twin (not recorded which). The chain employs TRBV12-3 or TRBV12-4 and TRBJ2-2; TCRdb designates TRBD2, a call that cannot be tested without DNA. The CDR3 protein is CASSYRTSGQLTGELFF.